This T cell receptor beta chain was recorded in a study of shared clonotypes between healthy human individuals. The assay was immunoSEQ multiplex PCR, and TCRdb's table has in-frame clones only and misses some. The repertoire holds roughly 300,000 clones, with roughly 91% as singletons. Trimming took 0 bases from V and 0 from J, leaving 7 bases between them. The CDR3 loop spans 14 amino acids. CDR1 and CDR2 (germline): SGHRS, YFSETQ. The TCR was taken from a man aged 18 to 30 in good health. V gene TRBV5-1 combines with J gene TRBJ2-7; no firm D call. The sample was memory CD8+ T cells sorted from blood. As for subset: CD45RO+ cells pooled with CCR7-negative TemRA cells. The CDR3 here is CASSLGTSSYEQYF. CDR3 nucleotide sequence: TGCGCCAGCAGCTTGGGGACCAGCTCCTACGAGCAGTACTTC.